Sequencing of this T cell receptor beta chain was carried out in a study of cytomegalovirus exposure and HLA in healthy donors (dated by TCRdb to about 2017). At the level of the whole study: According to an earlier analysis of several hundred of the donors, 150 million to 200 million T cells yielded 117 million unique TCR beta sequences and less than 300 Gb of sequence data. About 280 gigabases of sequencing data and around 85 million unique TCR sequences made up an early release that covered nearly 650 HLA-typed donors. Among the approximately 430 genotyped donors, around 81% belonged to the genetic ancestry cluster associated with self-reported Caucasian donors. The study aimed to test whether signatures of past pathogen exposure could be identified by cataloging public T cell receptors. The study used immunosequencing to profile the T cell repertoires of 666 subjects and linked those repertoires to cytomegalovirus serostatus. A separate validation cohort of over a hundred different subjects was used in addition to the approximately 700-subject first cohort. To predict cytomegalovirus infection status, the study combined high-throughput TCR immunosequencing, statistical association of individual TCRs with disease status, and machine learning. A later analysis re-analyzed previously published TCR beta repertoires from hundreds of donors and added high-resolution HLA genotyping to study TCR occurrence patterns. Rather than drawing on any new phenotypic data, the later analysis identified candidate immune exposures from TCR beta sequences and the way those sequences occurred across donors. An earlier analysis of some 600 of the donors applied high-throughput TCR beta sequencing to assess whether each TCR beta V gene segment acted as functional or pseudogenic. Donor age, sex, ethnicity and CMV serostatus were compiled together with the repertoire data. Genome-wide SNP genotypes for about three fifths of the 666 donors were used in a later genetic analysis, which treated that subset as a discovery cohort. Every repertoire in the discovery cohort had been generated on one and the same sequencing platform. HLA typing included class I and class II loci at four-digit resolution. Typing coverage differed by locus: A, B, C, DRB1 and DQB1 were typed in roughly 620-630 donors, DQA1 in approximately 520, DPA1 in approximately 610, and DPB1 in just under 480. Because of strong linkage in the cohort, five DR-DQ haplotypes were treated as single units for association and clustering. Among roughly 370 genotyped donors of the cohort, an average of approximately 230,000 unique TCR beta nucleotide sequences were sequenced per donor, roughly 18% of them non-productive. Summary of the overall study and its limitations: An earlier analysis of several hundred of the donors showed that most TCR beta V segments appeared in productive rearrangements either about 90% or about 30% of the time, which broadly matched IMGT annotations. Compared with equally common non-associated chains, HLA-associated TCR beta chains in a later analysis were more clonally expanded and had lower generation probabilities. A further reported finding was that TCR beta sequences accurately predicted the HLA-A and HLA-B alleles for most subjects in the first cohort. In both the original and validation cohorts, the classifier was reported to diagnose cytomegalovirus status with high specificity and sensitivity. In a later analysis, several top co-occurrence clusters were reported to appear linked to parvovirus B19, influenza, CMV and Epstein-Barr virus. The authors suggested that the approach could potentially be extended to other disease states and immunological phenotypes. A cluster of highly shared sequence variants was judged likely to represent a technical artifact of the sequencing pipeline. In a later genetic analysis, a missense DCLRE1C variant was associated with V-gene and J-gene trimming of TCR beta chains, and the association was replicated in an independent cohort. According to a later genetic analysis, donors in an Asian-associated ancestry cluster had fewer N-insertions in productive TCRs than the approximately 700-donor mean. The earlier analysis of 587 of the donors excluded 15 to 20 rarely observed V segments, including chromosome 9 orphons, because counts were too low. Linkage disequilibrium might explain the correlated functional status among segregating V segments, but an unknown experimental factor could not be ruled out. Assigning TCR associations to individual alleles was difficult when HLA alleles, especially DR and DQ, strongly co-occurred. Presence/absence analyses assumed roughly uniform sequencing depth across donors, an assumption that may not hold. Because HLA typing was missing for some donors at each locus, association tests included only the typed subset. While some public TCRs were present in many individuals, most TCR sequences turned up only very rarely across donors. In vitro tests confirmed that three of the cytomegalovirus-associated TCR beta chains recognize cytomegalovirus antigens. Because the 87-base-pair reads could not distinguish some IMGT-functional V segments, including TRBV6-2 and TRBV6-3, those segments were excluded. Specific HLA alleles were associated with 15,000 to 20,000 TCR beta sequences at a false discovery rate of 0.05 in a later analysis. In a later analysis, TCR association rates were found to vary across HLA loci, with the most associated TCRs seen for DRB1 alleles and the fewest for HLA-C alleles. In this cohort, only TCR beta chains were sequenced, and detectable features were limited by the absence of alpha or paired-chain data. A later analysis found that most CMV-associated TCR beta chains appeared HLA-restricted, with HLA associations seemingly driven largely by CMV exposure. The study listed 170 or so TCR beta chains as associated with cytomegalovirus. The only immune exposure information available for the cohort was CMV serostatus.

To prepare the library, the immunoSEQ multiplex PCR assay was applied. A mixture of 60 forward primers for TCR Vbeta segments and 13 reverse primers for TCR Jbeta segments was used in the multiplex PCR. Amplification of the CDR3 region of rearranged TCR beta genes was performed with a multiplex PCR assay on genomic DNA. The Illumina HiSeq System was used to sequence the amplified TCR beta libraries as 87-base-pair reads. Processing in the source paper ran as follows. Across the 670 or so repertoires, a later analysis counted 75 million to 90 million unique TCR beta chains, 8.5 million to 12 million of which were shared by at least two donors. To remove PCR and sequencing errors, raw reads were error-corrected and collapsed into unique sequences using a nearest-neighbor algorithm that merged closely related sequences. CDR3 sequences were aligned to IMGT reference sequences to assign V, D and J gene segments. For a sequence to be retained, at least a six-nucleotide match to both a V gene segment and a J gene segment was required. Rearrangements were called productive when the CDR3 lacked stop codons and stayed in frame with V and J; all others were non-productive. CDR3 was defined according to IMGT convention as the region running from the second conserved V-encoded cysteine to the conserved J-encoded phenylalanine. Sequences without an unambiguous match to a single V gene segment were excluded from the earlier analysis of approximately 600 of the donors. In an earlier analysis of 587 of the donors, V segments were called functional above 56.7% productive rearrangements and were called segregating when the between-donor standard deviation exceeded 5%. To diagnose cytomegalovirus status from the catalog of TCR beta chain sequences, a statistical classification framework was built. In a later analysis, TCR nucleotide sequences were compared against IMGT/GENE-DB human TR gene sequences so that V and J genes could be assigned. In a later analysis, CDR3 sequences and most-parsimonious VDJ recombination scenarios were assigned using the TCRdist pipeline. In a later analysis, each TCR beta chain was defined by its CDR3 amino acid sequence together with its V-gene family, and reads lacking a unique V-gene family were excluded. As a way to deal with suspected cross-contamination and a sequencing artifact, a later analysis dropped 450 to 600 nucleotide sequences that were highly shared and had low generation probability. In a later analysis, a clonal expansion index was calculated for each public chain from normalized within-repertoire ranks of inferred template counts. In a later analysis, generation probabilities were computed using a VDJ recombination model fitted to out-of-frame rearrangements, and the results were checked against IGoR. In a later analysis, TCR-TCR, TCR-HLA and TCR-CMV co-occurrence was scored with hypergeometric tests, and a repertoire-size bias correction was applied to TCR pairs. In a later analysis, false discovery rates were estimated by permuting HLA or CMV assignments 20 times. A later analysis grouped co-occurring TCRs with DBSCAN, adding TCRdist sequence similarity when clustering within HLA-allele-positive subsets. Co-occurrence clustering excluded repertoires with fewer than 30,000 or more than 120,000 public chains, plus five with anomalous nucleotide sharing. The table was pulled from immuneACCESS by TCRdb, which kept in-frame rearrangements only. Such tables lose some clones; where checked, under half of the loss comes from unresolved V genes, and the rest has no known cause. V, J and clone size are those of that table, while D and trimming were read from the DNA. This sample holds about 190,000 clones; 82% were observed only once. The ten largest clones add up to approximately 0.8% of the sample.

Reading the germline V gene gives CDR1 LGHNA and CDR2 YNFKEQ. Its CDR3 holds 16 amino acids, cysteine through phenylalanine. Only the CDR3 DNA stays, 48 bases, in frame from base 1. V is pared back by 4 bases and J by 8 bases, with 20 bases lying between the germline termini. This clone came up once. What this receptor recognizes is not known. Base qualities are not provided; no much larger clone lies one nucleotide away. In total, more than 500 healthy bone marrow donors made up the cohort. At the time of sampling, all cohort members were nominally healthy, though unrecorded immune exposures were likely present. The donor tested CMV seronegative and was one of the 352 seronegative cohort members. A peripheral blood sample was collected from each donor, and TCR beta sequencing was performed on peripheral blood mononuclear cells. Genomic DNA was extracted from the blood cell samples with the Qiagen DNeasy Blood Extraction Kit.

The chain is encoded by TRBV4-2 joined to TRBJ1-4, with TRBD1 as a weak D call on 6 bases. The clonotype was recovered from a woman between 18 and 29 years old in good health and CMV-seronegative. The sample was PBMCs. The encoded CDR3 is CASSPSNTGKEEKLFF. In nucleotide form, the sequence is TGTGCCAGCAGCCCCTCCAATACAGGGAAGGAGGAAAAACTGTTTTTT.